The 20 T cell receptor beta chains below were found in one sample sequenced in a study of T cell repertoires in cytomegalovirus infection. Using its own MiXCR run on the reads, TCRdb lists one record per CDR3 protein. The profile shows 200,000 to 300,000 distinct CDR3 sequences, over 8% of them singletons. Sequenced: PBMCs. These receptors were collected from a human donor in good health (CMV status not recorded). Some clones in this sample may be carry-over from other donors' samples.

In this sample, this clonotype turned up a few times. In DNA, the CDR3 is TGCAGCGCCGGGACAGGGGATCAGCCCCAGCATTTT. Translating it yields CSAGTGDQPQHF. The chain recombines TRBV29-1 with TRBJ1-5; 10 nucleotides match TRBD1. Per germline, CDR1 SQVTM and CDR2 ANQGSEA. The length of the CDR3 is 12 residues. Trimming took 7 bases from V and 5 from J; bases not matched to a gene: 2.

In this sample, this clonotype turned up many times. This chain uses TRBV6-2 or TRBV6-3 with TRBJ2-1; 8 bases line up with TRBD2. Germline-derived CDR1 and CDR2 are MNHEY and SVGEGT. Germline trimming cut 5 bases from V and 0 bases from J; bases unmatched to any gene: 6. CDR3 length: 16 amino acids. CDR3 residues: CASSLSGMSSYNEQFF. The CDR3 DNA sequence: TGTGCCAGCAGTCTTAGCGGGATGAGCTCCTACAATGAGCAGTTCTTC.

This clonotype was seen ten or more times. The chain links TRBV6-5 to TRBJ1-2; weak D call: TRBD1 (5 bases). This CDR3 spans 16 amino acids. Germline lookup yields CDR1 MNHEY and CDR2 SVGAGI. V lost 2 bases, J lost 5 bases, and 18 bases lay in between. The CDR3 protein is CASSYGWDPRGYGYTF. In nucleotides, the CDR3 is TGTGCCAGCAGTTACGGCTGGGACCCCCGAGGGTATGGCTACACCTTC.

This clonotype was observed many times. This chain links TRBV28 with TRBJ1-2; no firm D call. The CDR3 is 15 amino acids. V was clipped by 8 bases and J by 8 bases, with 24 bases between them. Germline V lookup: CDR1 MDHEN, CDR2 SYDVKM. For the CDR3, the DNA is TGTGCCAGCCGCGACCCCCTGGTGCCCTTCCGGGGCTACACCTTC. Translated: CASRDPLVPFRGYTF.

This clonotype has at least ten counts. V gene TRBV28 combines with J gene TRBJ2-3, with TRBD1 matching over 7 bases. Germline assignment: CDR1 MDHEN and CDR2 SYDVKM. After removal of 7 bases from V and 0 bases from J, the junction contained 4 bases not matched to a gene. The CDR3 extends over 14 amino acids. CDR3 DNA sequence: TGTGCCAGCATGGAGACAGGGAGCACAGATACGCAGTATTTT. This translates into CASMETGSTDTQYF.

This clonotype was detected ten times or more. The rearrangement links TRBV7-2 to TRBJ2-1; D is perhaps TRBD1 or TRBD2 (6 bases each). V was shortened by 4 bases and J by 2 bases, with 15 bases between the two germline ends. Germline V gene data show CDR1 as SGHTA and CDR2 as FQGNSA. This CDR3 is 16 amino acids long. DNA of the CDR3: TGTGCCAGCAGCTCCGGGGGATCAGGGGCCTACAATGAGCAGTTCTTC. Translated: CASSSGGSGAYNEQFF.

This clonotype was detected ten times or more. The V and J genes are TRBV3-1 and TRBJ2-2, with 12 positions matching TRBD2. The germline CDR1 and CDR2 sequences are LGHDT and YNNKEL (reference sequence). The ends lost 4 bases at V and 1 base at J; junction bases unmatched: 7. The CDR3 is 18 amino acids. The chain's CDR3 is CASSRWTSGVQNTGELFF. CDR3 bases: TGTGCCAGCAGCCGATGGACTAGCGGGGTTCAGAACACCGGGGAGCTGTTTTTT.

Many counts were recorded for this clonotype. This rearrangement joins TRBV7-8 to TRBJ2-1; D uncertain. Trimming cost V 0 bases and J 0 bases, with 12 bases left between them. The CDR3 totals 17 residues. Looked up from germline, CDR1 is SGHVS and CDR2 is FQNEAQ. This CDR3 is CASSLAGSSASYNEQFF. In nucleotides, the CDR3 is TGTGCCAGCAGCTTAGCTGGGTCCAGCGCCTCCTACAATGAGCAGTTCTTC.

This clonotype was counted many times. The CDR3 DNA reads TGTGCCAGCAGCTTCGACCCGGACAGGGGTGAAGCTTTCTTT. Translating it yields CASSFDPDRGEAFF. The rearrangement links TRBV7-2 to TRBJ1-1; TRBD1 agrees at 9 bases. The CDR3 has 14 amino acids. The germline V gene encodes CDR1 SGHTA and CDR2 FQGNSA. V shed 3 bases, J shed 7 bases, and the junction held 6 bases outside the gene matches.

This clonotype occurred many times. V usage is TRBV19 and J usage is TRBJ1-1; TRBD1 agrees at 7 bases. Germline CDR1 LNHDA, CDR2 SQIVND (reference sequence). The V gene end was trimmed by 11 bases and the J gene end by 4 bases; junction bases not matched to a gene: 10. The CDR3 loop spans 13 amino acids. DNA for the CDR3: TGTGCCTCCGACGACAGGGTTGGCACTGAAGCTTTCTTT. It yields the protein CASDDRVGTEAFF.

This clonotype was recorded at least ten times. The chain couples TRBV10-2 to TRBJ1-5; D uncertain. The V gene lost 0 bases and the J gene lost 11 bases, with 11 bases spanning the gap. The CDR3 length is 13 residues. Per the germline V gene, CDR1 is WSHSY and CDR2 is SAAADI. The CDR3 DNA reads TGCGCCAGCAGTGAGTCGCGGTCCAGGTCCCAGCATTTT. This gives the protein CASSESRSRSQHF.

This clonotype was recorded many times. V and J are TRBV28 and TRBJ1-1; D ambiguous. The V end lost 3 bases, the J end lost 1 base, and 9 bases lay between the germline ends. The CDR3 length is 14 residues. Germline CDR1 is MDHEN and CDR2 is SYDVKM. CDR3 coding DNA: TGTGCCAGCAGTTTTTACAGACGGAACACTGAAGCTTTCTTT. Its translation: CASSFYRRNTEAFF. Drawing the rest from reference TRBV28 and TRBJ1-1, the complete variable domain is DVKVTQSSRYLVKRTGEKVFLECVQDMDHENMFWYRQDPGLGLRLIYFSYDVKMKEKGDIPEGYSVSREKKERFSLILESASTNQTSMYLCASSFYRRNTEAFFGQGTRLTVV.

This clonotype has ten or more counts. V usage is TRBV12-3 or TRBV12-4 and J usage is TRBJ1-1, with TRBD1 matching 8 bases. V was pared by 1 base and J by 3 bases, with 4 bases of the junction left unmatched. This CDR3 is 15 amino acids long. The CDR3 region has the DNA TGTGCCAGCAGTTTAGGGACAGGGAGGGACACTGAAGCTTTCTTT. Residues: CASSLGTGRDTEAFF.

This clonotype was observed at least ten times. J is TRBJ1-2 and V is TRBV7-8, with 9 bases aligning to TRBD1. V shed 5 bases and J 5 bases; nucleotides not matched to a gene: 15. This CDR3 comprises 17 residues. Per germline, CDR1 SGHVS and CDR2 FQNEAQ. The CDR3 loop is CASSVNAPGTGLYGYTF. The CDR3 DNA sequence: TGTGCCAGCAGCGTAAACGCCCCCGGGACAGGGCTATATGGCTACACCTTC.

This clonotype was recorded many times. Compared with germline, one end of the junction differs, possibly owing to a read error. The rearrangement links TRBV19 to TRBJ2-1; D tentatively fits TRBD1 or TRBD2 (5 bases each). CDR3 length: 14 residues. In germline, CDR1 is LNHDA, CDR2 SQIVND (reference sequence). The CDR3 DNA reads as TGTGCCAGTAGTATTCCTGGACCCGGGACCGTAGAGGCCTTC. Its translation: CASSIPGPGTVEAF.

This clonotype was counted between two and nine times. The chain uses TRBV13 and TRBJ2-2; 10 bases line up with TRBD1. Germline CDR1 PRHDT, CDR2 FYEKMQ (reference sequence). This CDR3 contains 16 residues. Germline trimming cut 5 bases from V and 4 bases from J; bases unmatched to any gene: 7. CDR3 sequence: CASSRPGQGLTGELFF. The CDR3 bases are TGTGCCAGCAGCCGACCGGGACAGGGGCTCACCGGGGAGCTGTTTTTT.

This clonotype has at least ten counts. The CDR3 sequence is CATSPRGNTGELFF. The CDR3 coding sequence is TGTGCCACCAGCCCTCGGGGGAACACCGGGGAGCTGTTTTTT. This chain joins TRBV24-1 and TRBJ2-2, with D possibly matching TRBD2 (5 bases). Germline loops: CDR1 KGHDR, CDR2 SFDVKD. CDR3 length equals 14 residues. Deletions cut 7 bases from V and 1 base from J, with 9 bases between.

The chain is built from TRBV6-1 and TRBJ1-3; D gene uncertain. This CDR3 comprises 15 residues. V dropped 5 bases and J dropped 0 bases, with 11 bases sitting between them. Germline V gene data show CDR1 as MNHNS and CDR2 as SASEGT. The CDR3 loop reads CASSYGQDSGNTIYF. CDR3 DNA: TGTGCCAGCAGTTACGGGCAAGACTCTGGAAACACCATATATTTT.

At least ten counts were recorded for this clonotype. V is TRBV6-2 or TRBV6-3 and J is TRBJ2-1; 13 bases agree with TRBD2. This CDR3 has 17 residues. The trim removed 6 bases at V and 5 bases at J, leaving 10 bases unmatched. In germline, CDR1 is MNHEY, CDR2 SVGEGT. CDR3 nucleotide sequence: TGTGCCAGCAGCCTCGGACTAGCGGGAGAAAGGGACAATGAGCAGTTCTTC. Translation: CASSLGLAGERDNEQFF.

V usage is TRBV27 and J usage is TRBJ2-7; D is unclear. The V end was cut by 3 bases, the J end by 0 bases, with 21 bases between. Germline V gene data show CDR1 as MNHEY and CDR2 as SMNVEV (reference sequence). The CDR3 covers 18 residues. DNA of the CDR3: TGTGCCAGCAGTTTCTCGTGGCCGTCGGGTTCTAGCTCCTACGAGCAGTACTTC. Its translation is CASSFSWPSGSSSYEQYF.